One T cell receptor (beta chain) is described in this entry. The antigen is undetermined. The assay was immunoSEQ multiplex PCR, and TCRdb's table has in-frame clones only and misses some. This repertoire shows tens of thousands of clones, about 94% found once; its top ten account for about 1.5%. CDR1 is SGHNT and CDR2 is YYREEE in the germline V gene (reference sequence). J lost 5 bases, V lost 0 bases, and 11 bases had no gene match. The CDR3 length is 17 residues. The record originates from a study of cytomegalovirus exposure and HLA in healthy donors. Overall study findings and caveats: The classifier reportedly diagnosed cytomegalovirus status with high specificity and sensitivity.

V usage is TRBV5-4 and J usage is TRBJ2-7, with 10 bases matching TRBD2. The clonotype originates from a man aged 18 to 30 in good health and CMV-seropositive. Sequencing used PBMCs. The DNA of the CDR3 is TGTGCCAGCAGCTTGGCGAGCGGGGGGGCCCAGAGGAACGAGCAGTACTTC. This translates into CASSLASGGAQRNEQYF.